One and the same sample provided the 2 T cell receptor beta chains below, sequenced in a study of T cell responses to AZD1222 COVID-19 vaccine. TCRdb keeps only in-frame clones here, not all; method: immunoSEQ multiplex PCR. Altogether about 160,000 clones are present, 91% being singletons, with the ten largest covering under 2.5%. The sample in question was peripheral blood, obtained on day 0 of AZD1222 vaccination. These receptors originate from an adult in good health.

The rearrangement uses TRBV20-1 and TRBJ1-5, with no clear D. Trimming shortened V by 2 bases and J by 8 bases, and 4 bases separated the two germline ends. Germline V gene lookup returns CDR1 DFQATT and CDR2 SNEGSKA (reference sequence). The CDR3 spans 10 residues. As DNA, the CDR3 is TGCAGTGCTAGAAGGGAGCCCCAGCATTTT. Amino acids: CSARREPQHF.

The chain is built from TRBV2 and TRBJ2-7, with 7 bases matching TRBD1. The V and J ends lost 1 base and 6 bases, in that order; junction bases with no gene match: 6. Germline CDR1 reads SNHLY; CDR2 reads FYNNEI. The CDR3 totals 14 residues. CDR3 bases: TGTGCCAGCAGTGAAGGGGACAGAGCTGGCGAGCAGTACTTC. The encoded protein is CASSEGDRAGEQYF.